This T cell receptor beta chain originates from a study of neurological immune-mediated disorders. V was pared by 2 bases and J by 3 bases, with 11 bases between. CDR1 is SGHTA, CDR2 FQGNSA, per germline. The CDR3 totals 14 residues. This clonotype was counted at least ten times. TCRdb re-derived calls from the 5' RACE reads in MiXCR, one entry per CDR3 protein. Among under 70,000 distinct CDR3 sequences listed, roughly 3% were seen once. This sequence was found in a woman aged 50 to 60 with multiple sclerosis. This rearrangement joins TRBV7-2 to TRBJ2-7; either TRBD1 or TRBD2 may fit D (6 bases each). The sample taken for sequencing was PBMCs. The CDR3 coding sequence is TGTGCCAGCAGCTTATCCCGGGGGCTCTACGAGCAGTACGTC. Protein sequence: CASSLSRGLYEQYV.